A selection of T cell receptor beta chains follows, all from one sample in a study of T cells in Graves' hyperthyroidism and ophthalmopathy. TCRdb re-derived calls from the multiplex PCR reads in MiXCR, one entry per CDR3 protein. The sample consists of approximately 200,000 distinct CDR3 sequences, around 17% of them appearing once. Material: blood. Source of these receptors: a man aged 40-49 years with Graves' hyperthyroidism. Each CDR3 is given with its conserved first and last residue.

J gene	V gene	CDR3 protein
TRBJ2-3	TRBV5-1	CASSDSLDFTDTQYF
TRBJ2-5	TRBV12-3/TRBV12-4	CASSDRGQETQYF
TRBJ1-4	TRBV6-1	CASSTQRNEKLFF
TRBJ2-7	TRBV5-5	CASNPYRGPFNYEQYF
TRBJ2-5	TRBV5-1	CASRPGGFQETQYF
TRBJ1-1	TRBV5-8	CASSFGGGLGEAFF
TRBJ1-5	TRBV6-1	CASREYRADQPQHF
TRBJ2-3	TRBV7-2	CASSLSGSGTWSADTQYF
TRBJ2-5	TRBV11-3	CASSTQREGDQETQYF
TRBJ2-1	TRBV28	CASRKGGGGNNEQFF
TRBJ2-7	TRBV30	CAWSVQSTYEQYF
TRBJ2-3	TRBV7-3	CASSLNSGTDTDTQYF
TRBJ1-4	TRBV9	CASSIDGRDEKLFF
TRBJ2-5	TRBV29-1	CSVVRGAGGETQYF
TRBJ1-1	TRBV7-9	CASSSRRGEGIEAFF
TRBJ2-1	TRBV11-2	CASRSLTSSNEQFF
TRBJ2-6	TRBV6-1	CASSQDSPLSGANVLTF
TRBJ2-7	TRBV18	CASSPPKGGAREQYF
TRBJ1-1	TRBV19	CASTPLRQVNTEAFF
TRBJ1-1	TRBV5-1	CASSLEPGTGSSEAFF
TRBJ2-1	TRBV28	CASKRTVAYEQFF
TRBJ1-5	TRBV11-1	CASSLSRNQPQHF
TRBJ2-1	TRBV30	CAWSGPSNYNEQFF
TRBJ1-6	TRBV4-3	CASSYDIRDRAFNSPLHF
TRBJ2-5	TRBV28	CASSLLGTQYF
TRBJ1-5	TRBV24-1	CATRKRYSNQPQHF
TRBJ2-1	TRBV7-2	CASSLIGVAGGALYNEQFF
TRBJ1-5	TRBV6-6	CASSYSTGNNQPQHF
TRBJ2-3	TRBV19	CASRTTFLPTDTQYF
TRBJ2-3	TRBV2	CASSQRRQPTDTQYF
TRBJ1-2	TRBV7-2	CASSLVALEGSYGYTF
TRBJ2-1	TRBV20-1	CSARGLAGEAYNEQFF
TRBJ1-1	TRBV7-9	CASSLGSGTGGNTEAFF
TRBJ1-4	TRBV7-8	CASSPGTGVPTNEKLFF
TRBJ2-7	TRBV7-2	CASSWPGTGIYEQYF
TRBJ2-3	TRBV6-5	CASSYTDRVSTDTQYF
TRBJ2-1	TRBV19	CASSIGDPAGHEQFF
TRBJ2-3	TRBV29-1	CSVGGSSGGTTPDTQYF
TRBJ1-1	TRBV5-5	CATGGDMNTEAFF
TRBJ1-2	TRBV28	CATRGTTYGYTF
TRBJ1-2	TRBV27	CASSQRDRIYGYTF
TRBJ2-3	TRBV27	CASSSRTSGKSTDTQYF
TRBJ2-3	TRBV11-2	CASSLTAVRDTQYF
TRBJ2-2	TRBV10-1	CASSTGTVNTGELFF
TRBJ2-5	TRBV7-2	CASSLEYSLAGQETQYF
TRBJ2-5	TRBV3-1	CASSQAGRAQYF
TRBJ2-2	TRBV6-1	CASIGTGGNTGELFF
TRBJ1-5	TRBV20-1	CSARDFRAGGSNQPQHF
TRBJ1-5	TRBV12-3/TRBV12-4	CASSGTGENQPQHF
TRBJ2-7	TRBV29-1	CSVKGGQTYEQYF
TRBJ2-2	TRBV19	CASGRGPGELFF
TRBJ2-7	TRBV19	CASSRGTGVSYEQYF
TRBJ2-2	TRBV2	CASTTVVSAGELFF
TRBJ1-5	TRBV15	CATSRSDRGAHRPQHF
TRBJ1-1	TRBV6-2/TRBV6-3	CASHRPNTEAFF
TRBJ2-1	TRBV27	CASSLITPLNEQFF